A selection of T cell receptor beta chains follows, all from one sample in a study of technical replicates of blood from several donors. Assay: immunoSEQ multiplex PCR; the TCRdb copy retains only in-frame clones and omits some. The sample lists tens of thousands of clones; 90% to 95% were seen once. The specimen sequenced was T cells isolated from PBMCs. These receptors all stem from a human donor in good health. CDR3s include the opening cysteine and the closing phenylalanine or tryptophan. D genes are given only for firm matches. Some rows have no size entry. The others give once, few or many, or a class for an expanded clone.

size: few
J: TRBJ2-4
V: TRBV2
D: NA
DNA: TGTGCCAGCAGTGACAGGGGTCCCAGCAAAAACATTCAGTACTTC
CDR3: CASSDRGPSKNIQYF

size: NA
J: TRBJ2-2
V: TRBV10-3
D: TRBD2
DNA: TGTGCCGTCCGAGGGACTAGCGCGAACACCGGGGAGCTGTTTTTT
CDR3: CAVRGTSANTGELFF

size: NA
J: TRBJ1-3
V: TRBV2
D: NA
DNA: TGTGCCAGCAGTGTTACCCGACAGGCTGGAAACACCATATATTTT
CDR3: CASSVTRQAGNTIYF

size: NA
J: TRBJ1-5
V: TRBV7-9
D: NA
DNA: TGTGCCAGCAGCTCAATGCGGGGAATTCAGCCCCAGCATTTT
CDR3: CASSSMRGIQPQHF

size: NA
J: TRBJ2-7
V: TRBV5-1
D: NA
DNA: TGCGCCAGCAGCCCTGGGCGTCGAAAGGAGCAGTACTTC
CDR3: CASSPGRRKEQYF

size: NA
J: TRBJ2-7
V: TRBV5-1
D: TRBD1
DNA: TGCGCCAGCAGCCCTCAGGGACAGGGTCACGAGCAGTACTTC
CDR3: CASSPQGQGHEQYF

size: NA
J: TRBJ2-4
V: TRBV5-1
D: TRBD1
DNA: TGCGCCAGCAGCCCCGGGACAGGGGCGAACATTCAGTACTTC
CDR3: CASSPGTGANIQYF

size: NA
J: TRBJ2-4
V: TRBV4-2
D: NA
DNA: TGTGCCAGCAGCCAAGGCCGCCGGGACATTCAGTACTTC
CDR3: CASSQGRRDIQYF

size: NA
J: TRBJ1-5
V: TRBV28
D: TRBD1
DNA: TGTGCCAGCAGCTTGACAGGGGTGGGTCAGCCCCAGCATTTT
CDR3: CASSLTGVGQPQHF

size: NA
J: TRBJ2-5
V: TRBV6-1
D: TRBD1
DNA: TGTGCCACTCGGACAGGGTGGTACCAAGAGACCCAGTACTTC
CDR3: CATRTGWYQETQYF

size: NA
J: TRBJ1-2
V: TRBV7-9
D: NA
DNA: TGTGCCAGCAGCTTTGGGGGGGGCTATGGCTACACCTTC
CDR3: CASSFGGGYGYTF

size: NA
J: TRBJ2-3
V: TRBV21-1
D: NA
DNA: TGTGCCAGCAGCAAAGGACTAGCGGGAGGGTTCTCTAGCACAGATACGCAGTATTTT
CDR3: CASSKGLAGGFSSTDTQYF

size: once
J: TRBJ2-2
V: TRBV7-9
D: NA
DNA: TGTGCCAGCAGCTTTCCCTTTAAGACAGAGAACACCGGGGAGCTGTTTTTT
CDR3: CASSFPFKTENTGELFF

size: NA
J: TRBJ2-5
V: TRBV27
D: TRBD1
DNA: TGTGCCAGCAGTTTAACAGGGGGCATAGAGACCCAGTACTTC
CDR3: CASSLTGGIETQYF

size: few
J: TRBJ1-1
V: TRBV6-6
D: NA
DNA: TGTGCCAGCAGTCCCCAGGGAGAAGCTTTCTTT
CDR3: CASSPQGEAFF

size: NA
J: TRBJ2-7
V: TRBV6-6
D: NA
DNA: TGTGCCAGCAGTCCTCCACAGTTTGCCTACGAGCAGTACTTC
CDR3: CASSPPQFAYEQYF

size: NA
J: TRBJ2-2
V: TRBV11-3
D: TRBD2
DNA: TGTGCCAGCAGCCCTGGACTAGCGGGAGTAACGGGGGAGCTGTTTTTT
CDR3: CASSPGLAGVTGELFF

size: NA
J: TRBJ2-7
V: TRBV5-1
D: TRBD1
DNA: TGCGCCAGCAAGATAATGACCCCAGCAAGCGACAGGGACTCCTACGAGCAGTACTTC
CDR3: CASKIMTPASDRDSYEQYF

size: NA
J: TRBJ1-5
V: TRBV7-9
D: NA
DNA: TGTGCCAGCAGCTTAGGCCAGGGGTTCAATCAGCCCCAGCATTTT
CDR3: CASSLGQGFNQPQHF

size: NA
J: TRBJ1-1
V: TRBV27
D: NA
DNA: TGTGCCAGCAGTTTAGGGCCAGGGGCGAGGACTGAAGCTTTCTTT
CDR3: CASSLGPGARTEAFF

size: NA
J: TRBJ2-7
V: TRBV28
D: TRBD2
DNA: TGTGCCAGCAGTTTAAGCTTCGGGACTAGCGGGAATATTGACGAGCAGTACTTC
CDR3: CASSLSFGTSGNIDEQYF

size: NA
J: TRBJ2-6
V: TRBV30
D: NA
DNA: TGTGCCTGGACCCCCAATTCTGGGGCCAACGTCCTGACTTTC
CDR3: CAWTPNSGANVLTF

size: NA
J: TRBJ2-2
V: TRBV14
D: NA
DNA: TGTGCCAGCAGCCCGCGGTCCACCGGGGAGCTGTTTTTT
CDR3: CASSPRSTGELFF

size: NA
J: TRBJ2-2
V: TRBV5-1
D: TRBD2
DNA: TGCGCCAGCAACCCGAAAACACTAGCGGGAGCCGACGGGGAGCTGTTTTTT
CDR3: CASNPKTLAGADGELFF

size: NA
J: TRBJ2-1
V: TRBV5-1
D: TRBD2
DNA: TGCGCCAGCAGCTTGGGGCTAGCGGAGGGGAATGAGCAGTTCTTC
CDR3: CASSLGLAEGNEQFF

size: once
J: TRBJ1-6
V: TRBV5-4
D: NA
DNA: TGTGCCAGCAGCTTGGGAGGGTTGTATAATTCACCCCTCCACTTT
CDR3: CASSLGGLYNSPLHF